This entry concerns a single TCR beta chain. The entry originates in a study of shared clonotypes between healthy human individuals. Study information: The cohort had two women and three men, ages 18 to 49.

CDR1 is SGHTA and CDR2 is FQGNSA in the germline V gene. CDR3 length: 13 residues. The V end lost 9 bases, the J end lost 7 bases, and 19 bases lay between the germline ends. Sequencing was performed with immunoSEQ multiplex PCR; in TCRdb, only in-frame clones are kept and a portion is missing. The sample contains approximately 980,000 clones, less than 85% of which appear only once. Sequenced material: memory CD4+ T cells sorted from blood. Subset described: CD45RA-negative fraction. The receptor was isolated from a man aged 18 to 30 in good health. The rearrangement uses TRBV7-2 and TRBJ2-7; perhaps TRBD2 as D (5 bases). DNA of the CDR3: TGTGCCAGTGCAGCTCAACCGGGCGGGGAGCAGTACTTC. This translates into CASAAQPGGEQYF.